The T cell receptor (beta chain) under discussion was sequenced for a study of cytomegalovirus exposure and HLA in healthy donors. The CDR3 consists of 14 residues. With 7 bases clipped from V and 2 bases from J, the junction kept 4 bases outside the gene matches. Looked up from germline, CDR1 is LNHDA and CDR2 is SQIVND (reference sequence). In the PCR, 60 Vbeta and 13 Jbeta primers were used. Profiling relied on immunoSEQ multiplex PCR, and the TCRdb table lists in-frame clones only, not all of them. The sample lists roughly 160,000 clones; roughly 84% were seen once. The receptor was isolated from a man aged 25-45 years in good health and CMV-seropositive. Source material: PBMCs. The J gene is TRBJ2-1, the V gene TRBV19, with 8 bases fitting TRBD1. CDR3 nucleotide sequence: TGTGCCAGTATTCCGACAGGGGCCTACAATGAGCAGTTCTTC. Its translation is CASIPTGAYNEQFF.